One and the same sample provided the 5 T cell receptor beta chains below, sequenced in a study of T cell repertoires in cytomegalovirus infection. No antigen has been identified for these receptors. TCRdb called the reads again in MiXCR, with one record for every CDR3 protein. The sample has about 130,000 distinct CDR3 sequences, roughly a quarter seen once. Sequenced: PBMCs, sequenced either directly or after in vitro stimulation (not recorded which). These receptors were obtained from a human donor in good health (CMV status not recorded). Some clones in this sample may be carry-over from other donors' samples.

The chain recombines TRBV10-3 with TRBJ2-7; D not resolved. Germline V gene sequence: CDR1 ENHRY, CDR2 SYGVKD. This CDR3 spans 13 amino acids. Trimming left V 4 bases short and J 0 bases short, with 7 bases between. CDR3 coding DNA: TGTGCCATCAGTGGAGGCCTCTCCTACGAGCAGTACTTC. Protein: CAISGGLSYEQYF.

This clonotype has more than one count but fewer than ten. The CDR3 region is CSARTGQETQYF. DNA of the CDR3: TGCAGTGCTAGGACAGGGCAAGAGACCCAGTACTTC. This chain joins TRBV20-1 and TRBJ2-5; 7 bases match TRBD1. The germline V gene encodes CDR1 DFQATT and CDR2 SNEGSKA (reference sequence). V was pared by 3 bases and J by 2 bases, with 0 bases of the junction left unmatched. This CDR3 region has 12 residues.

The table lists this clonotype with many counts. The chain employs TRBV7-2 and TRBJ2-3; TRBD2 agrees at 12 bases. The CDR3 totals 16 residues. Trimming removed 5 bases from V and 6 bases from J; junction bases left unmatched: 9. Germline CDR1 SGHTA, CDR2 FQGNSA. The CDR3 reads CASSTGLAGKGDTQYF. The CDR3 DNA follows: TGTGCCAGCAGCACCGGACTAGCGGGGAAAGGCGATACGCAGTATTTT. Based on the CDR3 plus reference TRBV7-2 and TRBJ2-3, the full variable domain is GAGVSQSPSNKVTEKGKDVELRCDPISGHTALYWYRQSLGQGLEFLIYFQGNSAPDKSGLPSDRFSAERTGGSVSTLTIQRTQQEDSAVYLCASSTGLAGKGDTQYFGPGTRLTVL.

This clonotype was seen a handful of times. The chain recombines TRBV6-2 or TRBV6-3 with TRBJ2-1, with D perhaps being TRBD1 or TRBD2 (5 bases each). Germline assignment: CDR1 MNHEY and CDR2 SVGEGT. This CDR3 is 15 amino acids long. Trimming removed 5 bases from V and 12 bases from J, with 23 bases in between. CDR3 bases: TGTGCCAGCAGTGTCCTCGGGGCAGACCGCCCTGGGCAGTTCTTC. Its translation is CASSVLGADRPGQFF.

The chain couples TRBV19 to TRBJ2-7; the match to TRBD2 covers 13 bases. Trimming at V came to 5 bases and at J to 0 bases, leaving 4 bases not matched to a gene. Looked up from germline, CDR1 is LNHDA and CDR2 is SQIVND (reference sequence). The CDR3 length is 16 residues. CDR3 region: CASSPRTSGSSYEQYF. The CDR3 DNA reads as TGTGCCAGTAGTCCGCGGACTAGCGGGAGCTCCTACGAGCAGTACTTC.